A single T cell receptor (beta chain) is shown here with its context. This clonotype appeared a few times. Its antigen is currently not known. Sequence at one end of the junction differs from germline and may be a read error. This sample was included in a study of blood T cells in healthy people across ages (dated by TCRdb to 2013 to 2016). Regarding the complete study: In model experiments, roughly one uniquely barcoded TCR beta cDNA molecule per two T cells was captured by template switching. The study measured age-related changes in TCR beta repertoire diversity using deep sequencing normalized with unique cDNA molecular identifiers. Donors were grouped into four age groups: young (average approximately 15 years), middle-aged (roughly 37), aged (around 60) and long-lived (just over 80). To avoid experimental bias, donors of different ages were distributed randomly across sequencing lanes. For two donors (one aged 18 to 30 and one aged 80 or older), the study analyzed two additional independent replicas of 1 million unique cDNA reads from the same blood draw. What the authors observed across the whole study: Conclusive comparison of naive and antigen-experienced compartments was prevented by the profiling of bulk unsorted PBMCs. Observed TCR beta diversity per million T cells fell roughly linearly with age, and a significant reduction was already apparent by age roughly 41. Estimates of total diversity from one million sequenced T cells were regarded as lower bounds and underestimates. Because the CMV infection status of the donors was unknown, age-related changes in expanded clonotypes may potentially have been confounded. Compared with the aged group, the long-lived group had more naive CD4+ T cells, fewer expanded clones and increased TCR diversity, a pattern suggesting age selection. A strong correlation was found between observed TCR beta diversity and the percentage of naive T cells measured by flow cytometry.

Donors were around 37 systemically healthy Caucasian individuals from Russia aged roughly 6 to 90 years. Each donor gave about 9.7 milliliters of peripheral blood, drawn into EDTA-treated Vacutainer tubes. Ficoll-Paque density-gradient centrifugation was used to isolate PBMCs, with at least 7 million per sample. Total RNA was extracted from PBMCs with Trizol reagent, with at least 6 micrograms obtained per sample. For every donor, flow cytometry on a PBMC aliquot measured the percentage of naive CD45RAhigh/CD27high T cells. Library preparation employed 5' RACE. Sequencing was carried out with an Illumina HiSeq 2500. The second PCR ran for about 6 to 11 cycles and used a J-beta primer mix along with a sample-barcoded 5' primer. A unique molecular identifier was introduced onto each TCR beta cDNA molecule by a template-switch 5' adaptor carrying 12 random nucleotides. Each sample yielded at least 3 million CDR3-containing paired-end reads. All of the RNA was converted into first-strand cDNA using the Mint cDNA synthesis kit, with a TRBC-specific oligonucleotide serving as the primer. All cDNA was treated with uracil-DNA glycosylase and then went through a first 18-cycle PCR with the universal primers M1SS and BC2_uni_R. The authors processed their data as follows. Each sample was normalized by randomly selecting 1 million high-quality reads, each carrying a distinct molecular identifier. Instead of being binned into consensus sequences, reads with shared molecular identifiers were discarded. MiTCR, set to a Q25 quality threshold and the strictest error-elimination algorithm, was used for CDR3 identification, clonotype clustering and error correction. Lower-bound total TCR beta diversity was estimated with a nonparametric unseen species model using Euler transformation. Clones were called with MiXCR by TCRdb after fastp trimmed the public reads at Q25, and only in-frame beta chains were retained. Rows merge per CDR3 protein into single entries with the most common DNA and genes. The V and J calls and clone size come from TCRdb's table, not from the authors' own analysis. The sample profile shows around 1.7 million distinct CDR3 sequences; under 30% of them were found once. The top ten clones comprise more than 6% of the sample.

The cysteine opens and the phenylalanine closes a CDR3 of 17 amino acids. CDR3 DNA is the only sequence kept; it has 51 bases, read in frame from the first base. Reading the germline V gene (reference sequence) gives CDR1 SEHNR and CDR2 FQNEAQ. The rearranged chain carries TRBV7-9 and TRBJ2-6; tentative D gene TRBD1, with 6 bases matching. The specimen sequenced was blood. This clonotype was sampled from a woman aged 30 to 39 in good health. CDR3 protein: CASSLDTGPSGANVRTF. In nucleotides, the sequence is TGTGCCAGCAGCTTAGACACAGGGCCCTCTGGGGCCAACGTCCGGACTTTC.